This TCR beta chain originates from a study of blood T cell repertoires in COVID-19. The overall study: The analysed material was cDNA or gDNA that came from T cells, B-cell-depleted T cells, or PBMCs.

The assay was immunoSEQ multiplex PCR, and TCRdb's table has in-frame clones only and misses some. Of approximately 350,000 clones listed, about 93% are singletons. The CDR3 loop spans 13 amino acids. The V end was cut by 2 bases, the J end by 12 bases, with 17 bases between. Germline assignment: CDR1 MGHRA and CDR2 YSYEKL. The chain links TRBV4-1 to TRBJ2-7; D is perhaps TRBD2 (6 bases). The clonotype originates from a woman between 18 and 30 years old who had recovered from COVID-19. What was sequenced was peripheral blood. As DNA, the CDR3 is TGCGCCAGCAGCCAACAGCAGGGCAGGGAGGTGTACGTC. Amino acids: CASSQQQGREVYV.